One and the same sample provided the 30 T cell receptor beta chains below, sequenced in a study of T cells after yellow fever vaccination. TCRdb fed the 5' RACE reads into MiXCR, producing one record per CDR3 protein. The data contain hundreds of thousands of distinct CDR3 sequences, 8.7% of them seen just once; the ten biggest clones take up approximately 19%. Sequences were derived from PBMCs, sampled on the day of the first yellow fever vaccination. The origin of the receptors is a man in his late teens or twenties who received the YFV17D yellow fever vaccine.

This chain uses TRBV4-3 with TRBJ2-3; D ambiguous. The CDR3 consists of 15 residues. V was pared by 0 bases and J by 3 bases, with 10 bases between. CDR1 is LGHNA, CDR2 YSLEER, per germline. CDR3 loop: CASSQDRSVTDTQYF. CDR3 bases: TGCGCCAGCAGCCAAGACAGGTCCGTAACAGATACGCAGTATTTT.

The J gene is TRBJ1-1, the V gene TRBV6-5, with 7 bases fitting TRBD1. The germline gives CDR1 MNHEY, CDR2 SVGAGI. V was clipped by 3 bases and J by 5 bases; unmatched bases: 6. The CDR3 totals 14 residues. CDR3 sequence reads: CASSYRGLRTEAFF. The CDR3 DNA follows: TGTGCCAGCAGTTATAGGGGGCTAAGGACTGAAGCTTTCTTT.

This clonotype was seen repeatedly, ten times or more. V usage is TRBV5-4 and J usage is TRBJ2-5; TRBD1 matches 10 bases. This CDR3 is built from 15 residues. The germline gives CDR1 SGHNT, CDR2 YYREEE (reference sequence). V lost 3 bases and J lost 5; bases outside the gene matches: 7. CDR3 loop: CASSSTGQGMETQYF. The CDR3 DNA is TGTGCCAGCAGCTCCACGGGACAGGGGATGGAGACCCAGTACTTC. Looking up the rest from reference TRBV5-4 and TRBJ2-5 gives the full variable domain: ETGVTQSPTHLIKTRGQQVTLRCSSQSGHNTVSWYQQALGQGPQFIFQYYREEENGRGNFPPRFSGLQFPNYSSELNVNALELDDSALYLCASSSTGQGMETQYFGPGTRLLVL.

This clonotype showed up many times. The CDR3 reads CASSPGQLSTDTQYF. For the CDR3, the DNA is TGCGCCAGCAGCCCGGGACAGCTAAGCACAGATACGCAGTATTTT. This chain uses TRBV5-1 with TRBJ2-3, with 7 nucleotides matching TRBD1. CDR1 and CDR2 from the germline V gene are SGHRS and YFSETQ. V lost 4 bases, J lost 0 bases, and 5 bases stayed unmatched. CDR3 length equals 15 residues.

J is TRBJ1-2 and V is TRBV7-9; TRBD1 matches 8 bases. This CDR3 has 13 amino acids. Unmatched junction bases numbered 5, after V lost 3 bases and J lost 8 bases. CDR1 and CDR2 (germline): SEHNR, FQNEAQ (reference sequence). CDR3 coding DNA: TGTGCCAGCAGCTTGGACAGGGACGGCGGCTACACCTTC. It yields the protein CASSLDRDGGYTF.

V gene TRBV5-1 combines with J gene TRBJ2-2; D unclear. The V end was cut by 4 bases, the J end by 4 bases, with 8 bases between. This CDR3 region has 13 residues. Germline assignment: CDR1 SGHRS and CDR2 YFSETQ. CDR3 bases: TGCGCCAGCAGCGGTCTTCTCACCGGGGAGCTGTTTTTT. This gives the protein CASSGLLTGELFF.

This clonotype occurred a few times. The gene calls are TRBV5-1 and TRBJ2-3, with D unclear. Between the trimmed V and J ends, which lost 0 bases and 2 bases, there was a span of 7 bases. The CDR3 sequence is 14 residues long. The germline gives CDR1 SGHRS, CDR2 YFSETQ. The CDR3 nucleotides are TGCGCCAGCAGCTTGGAACAGTCCACAGATACGCAGTATTTT. Translation: CASSLEQSTDTQYF.

This clonotype was picked up many times. The chain links TRBV5-1 to TRBJ2-1; 8 bases fit TRBD1. Per germline, CDR1 SGHRS and CDR2 YFSETQ. CDR3 length: 15 residues. Trimming removed 1 base from V and 6 bases from J; junction bases left unmatched: 6. The CDR3 DNA is TGCGCCAGCAGCTTGCAGGGGGCGCGTCCCAATGAGCAGTTCTTC. Protein sequence: CASSLQGARPNEQFF.

This clonotype has more than one count but fewer than ten. This sequence joins TRBV7-2 and TRBJ2-5, with TRBD1 matching 9 bases. This CDR3 has 16 amino acids. CDR1 SGHTA and CDR2 FQGNSA come from the germline V gene. The J segment lost 5 bases and the V segment lost 0 bases, leaving 7 bases of the junction unmatched. CDR3: CASSLATQGAWETQYF. In nucleotides, the CDR3 is TGTGCCAGCAGCTTAGCCACACAGGGGGCATGGGAGACCCAGTACTTC. Based on the CDR3 plus reference TRBV7-2 and TRBJ2-5, the full variable domain is GAGVSQSPSNKVTEKGKDVELRCDPISGHTALYWYRQSLGQGLEFLIYFQGNSAPDKSGLPSDRFSAERTGGSVSTLTIQRTQQEDSAVYLCASSLATQGAWETQYFGPGTRLLVL.

CDR3 region: CASSLVTGVAGELFF. The CDR3 DNA reads as TGTGCCAGCAGTTTGGTCACGGGGGTGGCCGGGGAGCTGTTTTTT. The V gene is TRBV12-3 or TRBV12-4, the J gene TRBJ2-2; tentatively, D is TRBD2 (6 bases). V was cut by 3 bases and J by 6 bases, with 14 bases left in between. The CDR3 length is 15 residues.

This clonotype showed up many times. This sequence joins TRBV7-3 and TRBJ2-1, with 9 nucleotides matching TRBD1. V lost 4 bases and J lost 2; bases outside the gene matches: 6. The V gene's germline CDR1 is SGHTA and CDR2 FQGTGA. This CDR3 contains 16 residues. DNA of the CDR3: TGTGCCAGCAGCTCCCAAGGGACAGGGACCTACAATGAGCAGTTCTTC. The encoded protein is CASSSQGTGTYNEQFF.

The chain couples TRBV5-4 to TRBJ1-1, with D uncertain. Between the trimmed V and J ends, which lost 4 bases and 4 bases, there was a span of 17 bases. CDR3 length: 15 residues. CDR1 SGHNT and CDR2 YYREEE come from the germline V gene (reference sequence). CDR3 DNA: TGTGCCAGCAGCCCCCTATGGGGAGAGGGCACTGAAGCTTTCTTT. Amino acid sequence: CASSPLWGEGTEAFF.

This clonotype has a handful of counts. The chain employs TRBV20-1 and TRBJ2-3; D might be TRBD1 or TRBD2, each matching 6 bases. The V and J ends lost 2 bases and 4 bases respectively, with 16 bases between them. Germline CDR1 DFQATT, CDR2 SNEGSKA (reference sequence). The CDR3 has 15 amino acids. The CDR3 spells CSARHRPGAADTQYF. The CDR3, as DNA: TGCAGTGCTAGACATCGCCCGGGGGCCGCAGATACGCAGTATTTT.

CDR3 loop: CASSFRSGGYTF. CDR3 sequence (DNA): TGTGCCAGCAGTTTCCGGTCGGGGGGCTACACCTTC. The chain links TRBV12-3 or TRBV12-4 to TRBJ1-2; no reliable D call. The ends were cut back, 3 bases at V and 8 bases at J, with 10 bases in the middle. The CDR3 contains 12 residues.

This chain joins TRBV5-5 and TRBJ1-2; TRBD1 might be the D (6 bases). This CDR3 contains 14 residues. Per the germline V gene, CDR1 is SGHKS and CDR2 is YYEKEE (reference sequence). V lost 4 bases and J 0 bases, leaving 10 bases between the germline ends. Written as DNA, the CDR3 is TGTGCCAGCAGCCTAAGGACAGCTAACTATGGCTACACCTTC. Encoded protein: CASSLRTANYGYTF.

This clonotype was counted many times. The chain combines TRBV7-6 with TRBJ2-1; TRBD2 matches 7 bases. Trimming at V came to 3 bases and at J to 9 bases, leaving 11 bases not matched to a gene. Germline V gene data show CDR1 as SGHVS and CDR2 as FNYEAQ. The CDR3 is 15 amino acids. CDR3 residues: CASSFLQLASGEQFF. DNA for the CDR3: TGTGCCAGCAGCTTCCTTCAACTAGCGTCGGGTGAGCAGTTCTTC.

This clonotype was counted ten times or more. The rearrangement joins TRBV12-3 or TRBV12-4 to TRBJ2-2; D remains unclear. V gave up 5 bases and J gave up 0 bases, with 7 bases separating them. The CDR3 contains 14 residues. The CDR3 is CASSPASNTGELFF. CDR3 in DNA: TGTGCCAGCAGTCCAGCCTCGAACACCGGGGAGCTGTTTTTT.

This clonotype was picked up many times. The chain couples TRBV12-3 or TRBV12-4 to TRBJ2-5; D not resolved. The CDR3 contains 13 residues. Deletions cut 6 bases from V and 5 bases from J, with 13 bases between. Here the CDR3 reads CASRLMSGETQYF. The CDR3 DNA sequence: TGTGCCAGCAGATTAATGAGTGGGGAGACCCAGTACTTC.

In this sample, this clonotype turned up a few times. The chain has TRBV12-3 or TRBV12-4 and TRBJ1-4, with D perhaps matching TRBD1 (6 bases). The CDR3 is 16 residues long. With 0 bases removed from V and 1 base from J, the gap between germline ends came to 9 bases. The CDR3 nucleotides are TGTGCCAGCAGTTTAGCGGGGGCGGGAACTAATGAAAAACTGTTTTTT. Protein sequence: CASSLAGAGTNEKLFF.

The rearrangement joins TRBV7-8 to TRBJ1-1, with D possibly TRBD1 on 6 matching bases. This CDR3 region has 16 residues. Trimming took 7 bases from V and 2 from J, leaving 20 bases between them. Looked up from germline, CDR1 is SGHVS and CDR2 is FQNEAQ. The CDR3: CASIHRGGRGNTEAFF. In DNA form, the CDR3 reads TGTGCCAGCATCCACCGCGGGGGGCGGGGTAACACTGAAGCTTTCTTT.

The rearrangement joins TRBV9 to TRBJ2-1; tentatively, D is TRBD1 or TRBD2 (5 bases each). Trimming took off 4 bases at V and 6 bases at J, with 20 bases between the two ends. This CDR3 contains 16 residues. Germline CDR1 and CDR2: SGDLS and YYNGEE. CDR3 nucleotides: TGTGCCAGCAGCATCCGAGGGGACGCATCCCCCAATGAGCAGTTCTTC. Amino acid sequence: CASSIRGDASPNEQFF.

There are a few counts of this clonotype. The chain combines TRBV11-2 with TRBJ2-1; D might be TRBD1 (6 bases). The CDR3 is 15 amino acids. Trimming removed 5 bases at V and 10 bases at J, with 21 bases between. Germline V gives CDR1 SGHAT, CDR2 FQNNGV. The CDR3 loop reads CASSPSSGGGPEQFF. CDR3 sequence (DNA): TGTGCCAGCAGCCCCTCCTCTGGGGGCGGGCCAGAGCAGTTCTTC.

This clonotype showed up just a few times. The rearrangement uses TRBV5-4 and TRBJ2-5; D is unresolved. The V end lost 4 bases, the J end lost 1 base, and 11 bases lay between the germline ends. The length of the CDR3 is 14 residues. Germline CDR1 SGHNT, CDR2 YYREEE (reference sequence). The CDR3 loop reads CASSVRLVQETQYF. DNA for the CDR3: TGTGCCAGCAGCGTAAGACTGGTCCAAGAGACCCAGTACTTC.

This clonotype was seen more than once but under ten times. V gene TRBV7-2 combines with J gene TRBJ2-5, with 9 bases matching TRBD2. Germline V lookup: CDR1 SGHTA, CDR2 FQGNSA. V was pared by 7 bases and J by 5 bases, with 8 bases of the junction left unmatched. CDR3 length: 14 amino acids. CDR3 sequence: CASKRGGAGETQYF. The CDR3 nucleotides read TGTGCCAGCAAACGCGGGGGGGCGGGTGAGACCCAGTACTTC. The full variable domain, completed using reference TRBV7-2 and TRBJ2-5, is GAGVSQSPSNKVTEKGKDVELRCDPISGHTALYWYRQSLGQGLEFLIYFQGNSAPDKSGLPSDRFSAERTGGSVSTLTIQRTQQEDSAVYLCASKRGGAGETQYFGPGTRLLVL.

The V call is TRBV5-1, the J call TRBJ2-7; TRBD1 might be the D (5 bases). The CDR3 is made up of 15 amino acids. CDR1 and CDR2 (germline): SGHRS, YFSETQ. V lost 4 bases, J lost 5 bases, and 19 bases lay in between. The CDR3 reads CASSPWGEGINEQYF. The CDR3 bases are TGCGCCAGCAGCCCCTGGGGCGAAGGTATCAACGAGCAGTACTTC.

This clonotype was seen more than once but under ten times. The chain employs TRBV7-2 and TRBJ2-7; D uncertain. The CDR3 runs to 17 residues. CDR1 is SGHTA, CDR2 FQGNSA, per germline. The V and J ends lost 1 base and 1 base respectively, with 17 bases between them. CDR3 DNA sequence: TGTGCCAGCAGCTTAGTCCCCACAGTATGGGGTTCCTACGAGCAGTACTTC. It codes for CASSLVPTVWGSYEQYF.

The chain recombines TRBV5-5 with TRBJ1-6; D gene unclear. This CDR3 comprises 16 residues. V was cut by 0 bases and J by 7 bases, with 14 bases left in between. Per the germline V gene, CDR1 is SGHKS and CDR2 is YYEKEE (reference sequence). The CDR3 loop is CASSLDPTRTNSPLHF. The DNA of the CDR3 is TGTGCCAGCAGCTTGGATCCCACCCGGACGAATTCACCCCTCCACTTT.

This clonotype was seen a few times. V usage is TRBV7-2 and J usage is TRBJ2-3; TRBD2 aligns across 16 bases. Trimming took 5 bases from V and 8 from J; bases not matched to a gene: 7. Germline-derived CDR1 and CDR2 are SGHTA and FQGNSA. The CDR3 runs to 16 residues. The CDR3 reads CASSARGLAGGLTQYF. CDR3 nucleotides: TGTGCCAGCAGCGCTCGGGGACTAGCGGGGGGGCTTACGCAGTATTTT.

The CDR3 DNA sequence: TGTGCCAGCACCGATACCCACGCTAGCGAGTTTGAGATGGATACGCAGTATTTT. This codes for CASTDTHASEFEMDTQYF. This chain uses TRBV11-1 with TRBJ2-3, with D possibly matching TRBD2 (6 bases). V was trimmed by 7 bases and J by 6 bases, leaving 29 bases between them. This CDR3 has 18 residues. Germline V lookup: CDR1 SGHAT, CDR2 FQDESV (reference sequence).

V gene TRBV6-2 or TRBV6-3 combines with J gene TRBJ2-3, with D possibly matching TRBD2 (5 bases). From germline, CDR1 is MNHEY and CDR2 SVGEGT. V lost 1 base to trimming and J lost 1 base, with 6 bases between them. This CDR3 region has 14 residues. The CDR3 is CASSYYGGTDTQYF. The CDR3 region has the DNA TGTGCCAGCAGTTACTACGGGGGCACAGATACGCAGTATTTT.